Listed here are 20 T cell receptor beta chains from one sample, sequenced in a study of shared clonotypes between healthy human individuals. This table comes from immunoSEQ multiplex PCR, and its TCRdb copy is limited to in-frame clones, with some not included. Of some 2,000,000 clones in the sample, approximately 96% were seen once. Input material: naive CD4+ T cells sorted from blood. Stated subset: CD45RA+ positively selected. The receptors shown here come from a man younger than 35 in good health.

The chain joins TRBV5-1 to TRBJ1-1, with D possibly matching TRBD1 (5 bases). Trimming removed 6 bases at V and 1 base at J, with 13 bases between. This CDR3 is built from 14 residues. Germline V gene data show CDR1 as SGHRS and CDR2 as YFSETQ. The CDR3 reads CASNRDSTNTEAFF. DNA for the CDR3: TGCGCCAGCAACCGGGACTCCACGAACACTGAAGCTTTCTTT.

The genes are TRBV18 and TRBJ1-3, with D maybe TRBD1 (5 bases). The CDR3 is 16 residues long. Between the trimmed V and J ends, which lost 2 bases and 2 bases, there was a span of 13 bases. Germline-derived CDR1 and CDR2 are KGHSH and LQKENI. This CDR3 reads CASSPRQISPGNTIYF. The CDR3 region has the DNA TGTGCCAGCTCACCAAGACAGATTTCACCTGGAAACACCATATATTTT.

J is TRBJ1-6 and V is TRBV14; D not certain. This CDR3 comprises 16 residues. Germline lookup yields CDR1 SGHDN and CDR2 FVKESK. V was shortened by 4 bases and J by 7 bases, with 17 bases between the two germline ends. The CDR3 region has the DNA TGTGCCAGCAGCCTAAGTAAAGGAGTCAAAAATTCACCCCTCCACTTT. It translates to CASSLSKGVKNSPLHF.

The chain recombines TRBV27 with TRBJ2-2, with D perhaps matching TRBD1 (5 bases). The CDR3 length is 16 residues. Trimming stripped 4 bases from V and 5 bases from J, with 17 bases between. The germline gives CDR1 MNHEY, CDR2 SMNVEV (reference sequence). The CDR3 protein is CASSSLSWAGTGELFF. The CDR3 coding sequence is TGTGCCAGCAGTTCCTTATCCTGGGCAGGGACCGGGGAGCTGTTTTTT.

V is TRBV6-1 and J is TRBJ2-7; 8 nucleotides line up with TRBD2. The J segment lost 7 bases and the V segment lost 5 bases, leaving 13 bases of the junction unmatched. CDR1 MNHNS and CDR2 SASEGT come from the germline V gene. This CDR3 comprises 15 residues. The DNA of the CDR3 is TGTGCCAGCAGTCAAAACCCCGGGACTAGTGGTGAGCAGTACTTC. Translated: CASSQNPGTSGEQYF.

As for this clone: In the same sample, other DNA sequences code for this CDR3. V gene TRBV4-3 combines with J gene TRBJ2-3; no clear D. The CDR3 sequence is 14 residues long. Trimming pared 0 bases from V and 0 bases from J, leaving 4 bases between. Germline V lookup: CDR1 LGHNA, CDR2 YSLEER. The CDR3 region has the DNA TGCGCCAGCAGCCAAGACACTAGCACAGATACGCAGTATTTT. It yields the protein CASSQDTSTDTQYF.

The chain links TRBV5-6 to TRBJ2-6, with 10 bases aligning to TRBD1. Germline V gene data show CDR1 as SGHDT and CDR2 as YYEEEE. V shed 4 bases and J 2 bases; nucleotides not matched to a gene: 3. The CDR3 has 16 amino acids. The DNA for the CDR3 is TGTGCCAGCAGCACCGGACAGGGGGCTGGGGCCAACGTCCTGACTTTC. Amino acids: CASSTGQGAGANVLTF.

This chain connects TRBV10-2 to TRBJ1-5; the D gene is possibly TRBD1 (6 bases). V was cut by 4 bases and J by 1 base, with 8 bases left in between. In germline, CDR1 is WSHSY, CDR2 SAAADI. CDR3 length: 14 amino acids. DNA for the CDR3: TGCGCCAGCAGTGCAGGGGTGAGCAATCAGCCCCAGCATTTT. This sequence encodes CASSAGVSNQPQHF.

The rearrangement links TRBV5-6 to TRBJ2-3; unclear D gene. V dropped 3 bases and J dropped 0 bases, with 8 bases sitting between them. The CDR3 is 14 residues long. The germline V gene has CDR1 SGHDT and CDR2 YYEEEE. DNA of the CDR3: TGTGCCAGCAGCTCCTGGACCAGCACAGATACGCAGTATTTT. Its protein is CASSSWTSTDTQYF.

CDR3: CASSLLTGRSSYEQYF. For the CDR3, the DNA is TGTGCCAGCAGCCTTTTGACTGGAAGGAGCTCCTACGAGCAGTACTTC. The chain combines TRBV14 with TRBJ2-7; D ambiguous. The CDR3 sequence is 16 residues long. V lost 4 bases and J 0 bases, leaving 16 bases between the germline ends. The V gene's germline CDR1 is SGHDN and CDR2 FVKESK.

The chain is built from TRBV4-2 and TRBJ2-2; 9 bases map to TRBD1. The V segment lost 1 base and the J segment 5 bases; nucleotides outside the gene matches: 5. CDR1 is LGHNA, CDR2 YNFKEQ, per germline. The CDR3 runs to 16 residues. The CDR3 is CASSQVTGGYTGELFF. In DNA, the CDR3 is TGTGCCAGCAGCCAAGTGACAGGGGGGTATACCGGGGAGCTGTTTTTT.

This clone was seen a single time. The chain links TRBV9 to TRBJ2-2; possibly TRBD1 for D (6 bases). Per germline, CDR1 SGDLS and CDR2 YYNGEE. The CDR3 spans 17 residues. Between the trimmed V and J ends, which lost 0 bases and 4 bases, there was a span of 16 bases. CDR3: CASSVGGGQRLTGELFF. In nucleotides, the CDR3 is TGTGCCAGCAGCGTAGGAGGAGGACAGCGCCTCACCGGGGAGCTGTTTTTT. Combining the CDR3 with reference TRBV9 and TRBJ2-2 gives the whole variable domain DSGVTQTPKHLITATGQRVTLRCSPRSGDLSVYWYQQSLDQGLQFLIQYYNGEERAKGNILERFSAQQFPDLHSELNLSSLELGDSALYFCASSVGGGQRLTGELFFGEGSRLTVL.

The chain links TRBV28 to TRBJ1-3, with D uncertain. This CDR3 is 13 amino acids long. Germline CDR1 and CDR2: MDHEN and SYDVKM. V lost 6 bases and J 0 bases, leaving 6 bases between the germline ends. CDR3 sequence reads: CASRPASGNTIYF. In nucleotides, the CDR3 is TGTGCCAGCAGGCCAGCCTCTGGAAACACCATATATTTT.

This chain links TRBV27 with TRBJ1-2; TRBD1 is a possible D gene (6 bases). Germline CDR1 is MNHEY and CDR2 is SMNVEV (reference sequence). Trimming shortened V by 6 bases and J by 0 bases, and 17 bases separated the two germline ends. The CDR3 contains 16 residues. The CDR3 loop reads CASRESRGGSNYGYTF. The CDR3 region has the DNA TGTGCCAGCAGAGAATCGAGGGGGGGATCTAACTATGGCTACACCTTC.

For this clone: The same CDR3 can be traced to other DNA sequences in this sample. The CDR3 bases are TGTGCCAGCAGCTACCGGGGTAATCAGCCCCAGCATTTT. This gives the protein CASSYRGNQPQHF. The chain combines TRBV6-5 with TRBJ1-5; no firm D call. CDR3 length: 13 residues. Germline V CDR1 and CDR2: MNHEY, SVGAGI. V was clipped by 6 bases and J by 4 bases, with 10 bases between them.

CDR3 in DNA: TGCAGCGTTATAACAGAAAGCTTGGATCAGCCCCAGCATTTT. This translates into CSVITESLDQPQHF. The rearrangement links TRBV29-1 to TRBJ1-5; D is undetermined. Trimming removed 5 bases from V and 5 bases from J, with 16 bases in between. Germline CDR1 reads SQVTM; CDR2 reads ANQGSEA. The CDR3 loop spans 14 amino acids.

The chain has TRBV4-1 and TRBJ2-1, with D maybe TRBD2 (6 bases). CDR1 is MGHRA and CDR2 is YSYEKL in the germline V gene. Trimming pared 0 bases from V and 1 base from J, leaving 16 bases between. There are 18 residues in the CDR3. CDR3 amino acids: CASSQDRDGTPSYNEQFF. CDR3 nucleotides: TGCGCCAGCAGCCAAGATCGAGACGGGACTCCTTCCTACAATGAGCAGTTCTTC.

The chain carries TRBV6-1 and TRBJ1-1; 8 bases are a match to TRBD1. Germline CDR1 reads MNHNS; CDR2 reads SASEGT. The V and J ends lost 4 bases and 8 bases, in that order; junction bases with no gene match: 9. CDR3 length equals 14 residues. The CDR3 spells CASSGTGPPNEAFF. CDR3 DNA: TGTGCCAGCAGTGGGACAGGGCCACCCAACGAAGCTTTCTTT.

The gene calls are TRBV19 and TRBJ2-3; D possibly corresponds to TRBD1 (5 bases). V gave up 3 bases and J gave up 5 bases, with 15 bases separating them. Germline lookup yields CDR1 LNHDA and CDR2 SQIVND (reference sequence). The CDR3 spans 15 residues. CDR3 nucleotide sequence: TGTGCCAGTAGTATTGGTCCAGGGCGAGGAGATACGCAGTATTTT. This gives the protein CASSIGPGRGDTQYF.

V usage is TRBV7-2 and J usage is TRBJ2-7, with 8 positions matching TRBD1. The CDR3 has 15 residues. Per germline, CDR1 SGHTA and CDR2 FQGNSA. V shed 5 bases and J 5 bases; nucleotides not matched to a gene: 11. CDR3 sequence (DNA): TGTGCCAGCAGCCTACCCAGGGGGCCCCTCGACGAGCAGTACTTC. It yields the protein CASSLPRGPLDEQYF.